The clone carrying this T cell receptor (beta chain) is a singleton in its sample. Profiled with immunoSEQ multiplex PCR; TCRdb holds only in-frame clones, not every one. The sample records 60,000 to 70,000 clones, roughly 90% being singletons. The sample originates from a study of cytomegalovirus exposure and HLA in healthy donors. CDR1 and CDR2 from the germline V gene are MDHEN and SYDVKM. V gave up 3 bases and J gave up 3 bases; unmatched junction bases: 17. The CDR3 length is 19 residues. The sequence came from a woman aged 18-29 years in good health and CMV-seronegative. The sample consisted of PBMCs. The V call is TRBV28, the J call TRBJ2-7; 10 bases match TRBD2. CDR3 protein: CASSFQASGRVAVSYEQYF. For the CDR3, the DNA is TGTGCCAGCAGTTTCCAGGCTAGCGGGAGAGTTGCGGTGAGCTACGAGCAGTACTTC.